The rows below give T cell receptor beta chains drawn from one sample of a study of OX40 agonist ivuxolimab in advanced cancers. Clones were sequenced by immunoSEQ multiplex PCR, and TCRdb holds only the in-frame ones, with some missing. The sample records 10,000 to 15,000 clones, about 80% being singletons. The sample in question was CD4+ or CD8+ T cells sorted from blood, obtained in a trial of the OX40 agonist ivuxolimab. These receptor sequences come from an adult with an advanced solid tumor such as melanoma, head and neck, liver or kidney cancer. Both conserved end residues are part of each CDR3. Fields, in order: D gene, V gene, J gene, clone size, CDR3 protein, CDR3 DNA. D genes are given only for firm matches. For some rows the clone size is stated as once, few or many, or as a class when expanded; others skip it.

>TRBD2|TRBV6-1|TRBJ2-3|medium-sized
CASSELAGGPDTQYF
TGTGCCAGCAGTGAACTAGCGGGGGGGCCAGATACGCAGTATTTT
>.|TRBV27|TRBJ2-3|.
CASSSTDTQYF
TGTGCCAGCAGTAGCACAGATACGCAGTATTTT
>.|TRBV13|TRBJ2-2|once
CASSLEGVSAGELFF
TGTGCCAGCAGCTTAGAGGGGGTTTCGGCCGGGGAGCTGTTTTTT
>TRBD1|TRBV7-9|TRBJ1-4|.
CASSLLTGSSEKLFF
TGTGCCAGCAGCTTATTGACAGGGTCAAGTGAAAAACTGTTTTTT
>TRBD1|TRBV27|TRBJ1-1|.
CASSLLGRGATEAFF
TGTGCCAGCAGTTTATTGGGCAGGGGGGCCACTGAAGCTTTCTTT
>.|TRBV7-6|TRBJ2-1|few
CASSLAPGYNEQFF
TGTGCCAGCAGCTTAGCCCCAGGATACAATGAGCAGTTCTTC
>.|TRBV9|TRBJ2-7|once
CASSGKSGSLSYEQYF
TGTGCCAGCAGCGGTAAAAGCGGATCGCTCTCCTACGAGCAGTACTTC
>.|TRBV10-3|TRBJ1-1|.
CAISVGRGETEAFF
TGTGCCATCAGTGTTGGAAGGGGTGAAACTGAAGCTTTCTTT
>.|TRBV5-1|TRBJ2-7|few
CASSSDFKKQYF
TGCGCCAGCAGCTCGGATTTTAAGAAGCAGTACTTC
>TRBD2|TRBV6-1|TRBJ2-5|.
CASGTSGGAETQYF
TGTGCCAGCGGAACTAGCGGGGGGGCAGAGACCCAGTACTTC
>.|TRBV18|TRBJ2-3|.
CASSPPDDPPRTDTQYF
TGTGCCAGCTCACCACCGGATGATCCGCCGAGGACAGATACGCAGTATTTT
>.|TRBV9|TRBJ2-1|.
CASSVEGFTIGNNEQFF
TGTGCCAGCAGCGTAGAGGGTTTTACAATAGGCAACAATGAGCAGTTCTTC
>.|TRBV30|TRBJ1-1|.
CAWSLGPIGGAFF
TGTGCCTGGAGTCTGGGGCCCATAGGGGGAGCTTTCTTT
>.|TRBV7-9|TRBJ1-2|.
CASSLSGYTF
TGTGCCAGCAGCTTAAGTGGCTACACCTTC
>TRBD1|TRBV7-6|TRBJ2-7|.
CASSGSGTGSYEQYF
TGTGCCAGCAGCGGCTCCGGGACAGGGTCCTACGAGCAGTACTTC